The 21 T cell receptor beta chains given below trace back to one sample, sequenced in a study of vaccination and CD4 T cells after COVID-19. The Oncomine TCR Beta short-read assay sequenced DNA from cultured CD4+ T cells. One entry per CDR3 protein, called by TCRdb with MiXCR from the PCR reads. Of under 20,000 distinct CDR3 sequences in the sample, 55% to 70% are singletons; the top ten hold 6% to 9.5%. Treatment: roughly ten-day PBMC culture with coronavirus spike peptide pools or control peptides (ViraFEST assay). The antigens these receptors bind are not known. The sequenced material came from CD4+ T cells from blood, cultured in vitro. These receptors all come from a human donor who had recovered from COVID-19.

This clonotype appeared a few times. The V call is TRBV19, the J call TRBJ2-5, with TRBD1 as a possible D gene (6 bases). The germline CDR1 and CDR2 sequences are LNHDA and SQIVND (reference sequence). V lost 5 bases and J 5 bases, leaving 12 bases between the germline ends. This CDR3 has 13 amino acids. The CDR3 DNA sequence: TGTGCCAGTAGTCCCACAGACAGGGAGACCCAGTACTTC. It specifies CASSPTDRETQYF.

This clonotype is a singleton in its sample. This CDR3 fails to terminate in the conserved phenylalanine or tryptophan, so it likely reflects a read error. The CDR3 bases are TGTGCCAGCTCACCAATCGGGTTGGAGACCCAGTACCTC. This sequence encodes CASSPIGLETQYL. The gene calls are TRBV18 and TRBJ2-5; D remains ambiguous. V lost 2 bases to trimming and J lost 5 bases, with 9 bases between them. Per germline, CDR1 KGHSH and CDR2 LQKENI. The length of the CDR3 is 13 residues.

This clonotype was detected a few times. The V and J genes are TRBV11-3 and TRBJ1-5, with 8 nucleotides matching TRBD1. The V and J ends lost 5 bases and 2 bases, in that order; junction bases with no gene match: 8. Per germline, CDR1 SGHNT and CDR2 YENEEA. CDR3 length: 16 residues. CDR3 nucleotides: TGTGCCAGCAGCCAGGGGCAGGGGGCCCGCAATCAGCCCCAGCATTTT. Translating it yields CASSQGQGARNQPQHF. Using reference TRBV11-3 and TRBJ1-5 for the parts outside the CDR3, the full variable domain is EAGVVQSPRYKIIEKKQPVAFWCNPISGHNTLYWYLQNLGQGPELLIRYENEEAVDDSQLPKDRFSAERLKGVDSTLKIQPAELGDSAVYLCASSQGQGARNQPQHFGDGTRLSIL.

This rearrangement joins TRBV10-1 to TRBJ2-5, with 8 bases identical to TRBD2. The CDR3 sequence is 15 residues long. V shed 8 bases and J 4 bases; nucleotides not matched to a gene: 12. Germline V CDR1 and CDR2: WNHNN, SYGVQD (reference sequence). The CDR3 DNA reads TGCGCCAGCTCTCAGAGAGCGGGAGCTCGAGAGACCCAGTACTTC. This translates into CASSQRAGARETQYF.

CDR3 amino acids: CASSLLAGGLTQETQYF. CDR3 DNA: TGTGCCAGCAGCTTATTGGCGGGAGGACTGACCCAAGAGACCCAGTACTTC. This chain uses TRBV7-2 with TRBJ2-5; TRBD2 matches at 8 bases. The J segment lost 1 base and the V segment lost 2 bases, leaving 9 bases of the junction unmatched. Germline-derived CDR1 and CDR2 are SGHTA and FQGNSA. The CDR3 totals 17 residues.

This clonotype was counted only a few times. The V and J genes are TRBV28 and TRBJ1-5, with D hard to call. Trimming removed 1 base from V and 7 bases from J, with 17 bases in between. Germline V gene sequence: CDR1 MDHEN, CDR2 SYDVKM. The CDR3 sequence is 16 residues long. The chain's CDR3 is CASSLLAGLMGQPQHF. The CDR3 DNA reads as TGTGCCAGCAGTTTATTGGCAGGCCTTATGGGGCAGCCCCAGCATTTT.

The V and J genes are TRBV30 and TRBJ1-1, with D unresolved. V lost 4 bases and J lost 7, with 16 bases in between. The germline V gene encodes CDR1 GTSNPN and CDR2 SVGIG (reference sequence). There are 13 residues in the CDR3. The CDR3 sequence: CAWTRGEPGEAFF. In DNA, the CDR3 is TGTGCCTGGACCCGCGGGGAACCTGGTGAAGCTTTCTTT.

V and J are TRBV7-3 and TRBJ2-4; possibly TRBD1 for D (7 bases). Trimming removed 3 bases at V and 6 bases at J, with 18 bases between. Germline loops: CDR1 SGHTA, CDR2 FQGTGA. This CDR3 region has 16 residues. CDR3 nucleotide sequence: TGTGCCAGCAGCTTGGGACTCCGGGACAGCGGAAACATTCAGTACTTC. Amino acid sequence: CASSLGLRDSGNIQYF.

This chain connects TRBV15 to TRBJ2-5, with D perhaps matching TRBD1 (5 bases). In germline, CDR1 is LNHNV, CDR2 YYDKDF (reference sequence). V lost 0 bases and J 5 bases, leaving 10 bases between the germline ends. CDR3 length: 14 residues. In DNA form, the CDR3 reads TGTGCCACCAGCAGAGACCAGGGATGGGAGACCCAGTACTTC. This translates into CATSRDQGWETQYF.

CDR3 in amino acids: CASSSTWGEREAFF. The CDR3 nucleotides read TGTGCCAGCAGCTCCACTTGGGGAGAACGGGAAGCTTTCTTT. The gene calls are TRBV7-9 and TRBJ1-1; D ambiguous. The CDR3 totals 14 residues. Trimming took off 4 bases at V and 8 bases at J, with 17 bases between the two ends. Germline CDR1 reads SEHNR; CDR2 reads FQNEAQ (reference sequence).

The chain carries TRBV2 and TRBJ2-3; the D gene is possibly TRBD2 (6 bases). Germline V gives CDR1 SNHLY, CDR2 FYNNEI. The CDR3 has 14 amino acids. Trimming took 3 bases from V and 1 from J, leaving 8 bases between them. Written as DNA, the CDR3 is TGTGCCAGCAGTGAGGGAGGAGGCACAGATACGCAGTATTTT. This sequence encodes CASSEGGGTDTQYF.

The rearrangement uses TRBV9 and TRBJ2-5, with 8 bases matching TRBD2. Trimming cost V 0 bases and J 1 base; bases outside gene matches: 2. Germline values: CDR1 SGDLS, CDR2 YYNGEE. The CDR3 is made up of 15 amino acids. As DNA, the CDR3 is TGTGCCAGCAGCGTAGCGGGAGGGCCCCAAGAGACCCAGTACTTC. Translation: CASSVAGGPQETQYF.

The chain carries TRBV6-5 and TRBJ1-1; D is unclear. The ends were cut back, 0 bases at V and 7 bases at J, with 12 bases in the middle. The germline V gene has CDR1 MNHEY and CDR2 SVGAGI. This CDR3 region has 14 residues. The DNA for the CDR3 is TGTGCCAGCAGTTACTCGCAGGCCCATGTTGAAGCTTTCTTT. Its protein product is CASSYSQAHVEAFF.

The CDR3 DNA is TGTGCCAGCAGCTCGGAACAGTCCGGGGAGCTGTTTTTT. It encodes CASSSEQSGELFF. The chain recombines TRBV7-9 with TRBJ2-2; D gene unclear. This CDR3 spans 13 amino acids. Deletions cut 4 bases from V and 6 bases from J, with 9 bases between. CDR1 and CDR2 from the germline V gene are SEHNR and FQNEAQ (reference sequence).

This clonotype was seen a few times. This chain uses TRBV6-1 with TRBJ1-3; D remains ambiguous. V was shortened by 7 bases and J by 0 bases, with 13 bases between the two germline ends. Germline CDR1 MNHNS, CDR2 SASEGT. This CDR3 is built from 15 residues. The CDR3 here is CASKEGTFSGNTIYF. DNA for the CDR3: TGTGCCAGCAAGGAGGGAACTTTCTCTGGAAACACCATATATTTT.

The chain recombines TRBV7-6 with TRBJ1-1; weak D call: TRBD1 (5 bases). Germline values: CDR1 SGHVS, CDR2 FNYEAQ. The CDR3 is 17 amino acids. The V and J ends lost 1 base and 1 base respectively, with 16 bases between them. Here the CDR3 reads CASSLGNWAGSNTEAFF. For the CDR3, the DNA is TGTGCCAGCAGCTTAGGTAATTGGGCAGGGTCGAACACTGAAGCTTTCTTT. Filled out from reference TRBV7-6 and TRBJ1-1, the complete variable domain reads GAGVSQSPRYKVTKRGQDVALRCDPISGHVSLYWYRQALGQGPEFLTYFNYEAQQDKSGLPNDRFSAERPEGSISTLTIQRTEQRDSAMYRCASSLGNWAGSNTEAFFGQGTRLTVV.

V usage is TRBV7-8 and J usage is TRBJ2-1, with no clear D. The CDR3 covers 13 residues. V was cut by 5 bases and J by 12 bases, with 17 bases left in between. The germline V gene encodes CDR1 SGHVS and CDR2 FQNEAQ. As DNA, the CDR3 is TGTGCCAGCAGCCCCTACGGTGCAATGGGGCAGTTCTTC. Protein sequence: CASSPYGAMGQFF.

The chain joins TRBV3-1 to TRBJ2-2; perhaps TRBD1 as D (5 bases). The CDR3 spans 13 residues. CDR1 and CDR2 (germline): LGHDT, YNNKEL (reference sequence). V gave up 4 bases and J gave up 8 bases, with 11 bases separating them. In nucleotides, the CDR3 is TGTGCCAGCAGCCTTCAGGGATCTGGGGAGCTGTTTTTT. Protein: CASSLQGSGELFF.

This clonotype has more than one count but fewer than ten. The chain uses TRBV28 and TRBJ1-2, with D perhaps matching TRBD1 (5 bases). CDR1 is MDHEN and CDR2 is SYDVKM in the germline V gene. V lost 2 bases and J 7 bases, leaving 14 bases between the germline ends. This CDR3 region has 14 residues. In DNA form, the CDR3 reads TGTGCCAGCAGTTTAGGGGCAGACCCCGGTGGCTACACCTTC. Translation: CASSLGADPGGYTF.

The chain has TRBV6-5 and TRBJ1-4, with D hard to call. CDR1 is MNHEY, CDR2 SVGAGI, per germline. The ends were cut back, 1 base at V and 6 bases at J, with 9 bases in the middle. The CDR3 is 14 amino acids. CDR3 protein: CASSYWGDDEKLFF. CDR3 nucleotide sequence: TGTGCCAGCAGTTACTGGGGAGATGATGAAAAACTGTTTTTT.

This clonotype appeared a few times. The gene calls are TRBV2 and TRBJ1-5; D not resolved. From germline, CDR1 is SNHLY and CDR2 FYNNEI. This CDR3 region has 13 residues. Trimming took off 4 bases at V and 5 bases at J, with 9 bases between the two ends. The CDR3 DNA follows: TGTGCCAGCAGTGTTCAGGAGGATCAGCCCCAGCATTTT. Translation: CASSVQEDQPQHF.